This T cell receptor (beta chain) appears in the sequencing data of a study of T cell responses to AZD1222 COVID-19 vaccine. Comments on this clone: Its antigen is currently unknown.

Notes on the study in general: Vaccine-associated CD4 TCRs spanned spike, dominant at 160-218 and 743-854.

The CDR3 covers 11 residues. CDR1 and CDR2 (germline): MDHEN, SYDVKM. Trimming removed 7 bases from V and 0 bases from J, with 2 bases in between. The repertoire was sequenced with immunoSEQ multiplex PCR; TCRdb's copy has only in-frame clones and lacks some. In the table there are fewer than 200,000 clones, over 85% of which are singletons. The receptor's source is an adult who received the MenACWY meningococcal vaccine as a control. The specimen comprised peripheral blood, sampled 28 days after the second dose of the MenACWY control vaccine. This chain connects TRBV28 to TRBJ2-3; D is undetermined. DNA for the CDR3: TGTGCCAGCACTAGCACAGATACGCAGTATTTT. Its translation: CASTSTDTQYF.